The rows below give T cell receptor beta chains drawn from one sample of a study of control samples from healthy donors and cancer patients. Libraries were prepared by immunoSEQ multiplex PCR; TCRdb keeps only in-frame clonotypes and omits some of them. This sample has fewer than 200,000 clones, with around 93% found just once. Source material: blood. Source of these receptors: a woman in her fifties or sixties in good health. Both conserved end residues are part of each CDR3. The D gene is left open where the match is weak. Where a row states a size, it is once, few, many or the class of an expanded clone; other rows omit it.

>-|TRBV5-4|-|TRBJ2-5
TGTGCCAGCAGCCCACGCGGGGGCCAAGGGACCCAGTACTTC
CASSPRGGQGTQYF
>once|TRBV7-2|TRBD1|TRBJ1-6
TGTGCCAGCAGCAAACCGGGACAGATCTCCTATAATTCACCCCTCCACTTT
CASSKPGQISYNSPLHF
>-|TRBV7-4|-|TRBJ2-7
TGTGCCAGCAGCCTACTCTACGAGCAGTACTTC
CASSLLYEQYF
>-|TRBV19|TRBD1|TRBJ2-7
TGTGCCAGTAGCCCTACTAACAGGGGAAGCTCCTACGAGCAGTACTTC
CASSPTNRGSSYEQYF
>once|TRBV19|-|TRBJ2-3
TGTGCCAGTAGGGCAGGGTTGAAATCAGATACGCAGTATTTT
CASRAGLKSDTQYF
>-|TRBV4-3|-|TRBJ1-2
TGCGCCAGCAGTAGCAGGGGCAACTATGGCTACACCTTC
CASSSRGNYGYTF
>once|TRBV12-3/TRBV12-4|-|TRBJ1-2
TGTGCCAGCAGTCCCGGGGTTAACTATGGCTACACCTTC
CASSPGVNYGYTF
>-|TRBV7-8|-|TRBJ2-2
TGTGCCAGCAGCACCACGACAGTTAACACCGGGGAGCTGTTTTTT
CASSTTTVNTGELFF
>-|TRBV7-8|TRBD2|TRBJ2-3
TGTGCCAGCAGCTTAAGGCCTTTGATACGTGGGGGGGGCACAGATACGCAGTATTTT
CASSLRPLIRGGGTDTQYF
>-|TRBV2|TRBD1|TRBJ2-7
TGTGCCAGCAGTGAAAGGGAGGCAGGGGGCCCCTACGAGCAGTACTTC
CASSEREAGGPYEQYF
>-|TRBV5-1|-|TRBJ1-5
TGCGCCAGCAGCCCGATCGGGGGGGATCAGCCCCAGCATTTT
CASSPIGGDQPQHF